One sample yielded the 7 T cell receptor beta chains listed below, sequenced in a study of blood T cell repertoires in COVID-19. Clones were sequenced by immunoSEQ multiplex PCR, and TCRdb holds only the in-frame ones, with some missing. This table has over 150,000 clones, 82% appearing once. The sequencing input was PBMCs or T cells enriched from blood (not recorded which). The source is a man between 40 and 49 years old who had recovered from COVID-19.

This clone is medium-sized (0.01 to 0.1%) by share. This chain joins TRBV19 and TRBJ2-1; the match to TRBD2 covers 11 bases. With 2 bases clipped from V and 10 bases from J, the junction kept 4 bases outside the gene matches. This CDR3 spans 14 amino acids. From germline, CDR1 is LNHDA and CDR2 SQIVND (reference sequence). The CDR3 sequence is CASSITSGSSEQFF. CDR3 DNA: TGTGCCAGTAGTATAACTAGCGGGAGTAGCGAGCAGTTCTTC.

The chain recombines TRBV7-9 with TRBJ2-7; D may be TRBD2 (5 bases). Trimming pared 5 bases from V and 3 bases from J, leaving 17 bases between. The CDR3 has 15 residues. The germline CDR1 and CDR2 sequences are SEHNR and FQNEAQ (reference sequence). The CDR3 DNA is TGTGCCAGCAGCCCTGGACTCCTGAGGGACTACGAGCAGTACTTC. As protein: CASSPGLLRDYEQYF. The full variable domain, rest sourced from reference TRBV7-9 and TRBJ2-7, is DTGVSQNPRHKITKRGQNVTFRCDPISEHNRLYWYRQTLGQGPEFLTYFQNEAQLEKSRLLSDRFSAERPKGSFSTLEIQRTEQGDSAMYLCASSPGLLRDYEQYFGPGTRLTVT.

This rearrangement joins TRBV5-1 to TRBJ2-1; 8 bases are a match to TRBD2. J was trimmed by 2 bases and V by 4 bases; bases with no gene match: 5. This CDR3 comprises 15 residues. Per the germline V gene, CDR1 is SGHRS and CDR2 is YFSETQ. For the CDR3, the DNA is TGCGCCAGCAGCCCGAGCGGGAGTCCCTACAATGAGCAGTTCTTC. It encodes CASSPSGSPYNEQFF.

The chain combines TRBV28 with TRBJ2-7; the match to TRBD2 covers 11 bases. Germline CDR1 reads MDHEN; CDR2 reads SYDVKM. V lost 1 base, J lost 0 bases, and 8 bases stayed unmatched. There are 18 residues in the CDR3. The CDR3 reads CASSLSSTSGSTSYEQYF. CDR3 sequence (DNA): TGTGCCAGCAGTTTATCAAGCACTAGCGGGAGTACCTCCTACGAGCAGTACTTC.

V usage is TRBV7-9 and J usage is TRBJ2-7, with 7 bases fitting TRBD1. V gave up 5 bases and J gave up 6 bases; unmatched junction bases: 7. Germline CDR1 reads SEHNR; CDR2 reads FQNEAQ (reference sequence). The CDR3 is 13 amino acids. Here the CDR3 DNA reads TGTGCCAGCAGCCCAGGGACAGCTCGCGAGCAGTACTTC. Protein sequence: CASSPGTAREQYF. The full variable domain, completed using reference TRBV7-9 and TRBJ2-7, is DTGVSQNPRHKITKRGQNVTFRCDPISEHNRLYWYRQTLGQGPEFLTYFQNEAQLEKSRLLSDRFSAERPKGSFSTLEIQRTEQGDSAMYLCASSPGTAREQYFGPGTRLTVT.

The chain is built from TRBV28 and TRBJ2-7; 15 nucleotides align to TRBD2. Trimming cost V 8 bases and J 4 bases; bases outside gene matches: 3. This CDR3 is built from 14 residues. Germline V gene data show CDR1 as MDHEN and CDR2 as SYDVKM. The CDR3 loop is CASGTSGRTYEQYF. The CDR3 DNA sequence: TGTGCCAGCGGGACTAGCGGGAGGACTTACGAGCAGTACTTC.

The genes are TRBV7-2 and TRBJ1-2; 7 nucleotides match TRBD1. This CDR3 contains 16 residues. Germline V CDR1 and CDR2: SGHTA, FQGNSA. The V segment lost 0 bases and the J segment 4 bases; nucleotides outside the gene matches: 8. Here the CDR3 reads CASSLAQISGGYGYTF. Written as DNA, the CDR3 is TGTGCCAGCAGCTTAGCGCAGATATCAGGGGGCTATGGCTACACCTTC.